This TCR beta chain was sequenced for a study of cytomegalovirus exposure and HLA in healthy donors. A note on this clone: What it recognizes is unknown.

Per germline, CDR1 LNHDA and CDR2 SQIVND (reference sequence). The CDR3 is 15 amino acids. The J segment lost 1 base and the V segment lost 7 bases, leaving 9 bases of the junction unmatched. Overall study findings and caveats: Within the data, a cluster of highly shared sequence variants was likely a sequencing artifact. Earlier results showed most TCR beta V segments being productive about 87% or about 30% of the time. The study dropped some indistinguishable V segments, TRBV6-2 and TRBV6-3 among them. An analysis was carried out at a later point. It showed that HLA-associated TCR beta chains were more clonally expanded than equally common non-associated chains.

A multiplex PCR was run with 60 Vbeta primers and 13 Jbeta primers. Clones were read by immunoSEQ multiplex PCR, and TCRdb kept only the in-frame ones, dropping some. The data contain about 160,000 clones, approximately 80% of them singletons. The sample consisted of PBMCs. V and J are TRBV19 and TRBJ1-1, with TRBD1 matching over 7 bases. This TCR was sampled from a woman aged 40 to 50 in good health and CMV-seropositive. The CDR3 here is CASTPKTGSNTEAFF. CDR3 DNA sequence: TGTGCCAGTACCCCTAAGACAGGGTCGAACACTGAAGCTTTCTTT. The full variable domain, rest sourced from reference TRBV19 and TRBJ1-1, is DGGITQSPKYLFRKEGQNVTLSCEQNLNHDAMYWYRQDPGQGLRLIYYSQIVNDFQKGDIAEGYSVSREKKESFPLTVTSAQKNPTAFYLCASTPKTGSNTEAFFGQGTRLTVV.